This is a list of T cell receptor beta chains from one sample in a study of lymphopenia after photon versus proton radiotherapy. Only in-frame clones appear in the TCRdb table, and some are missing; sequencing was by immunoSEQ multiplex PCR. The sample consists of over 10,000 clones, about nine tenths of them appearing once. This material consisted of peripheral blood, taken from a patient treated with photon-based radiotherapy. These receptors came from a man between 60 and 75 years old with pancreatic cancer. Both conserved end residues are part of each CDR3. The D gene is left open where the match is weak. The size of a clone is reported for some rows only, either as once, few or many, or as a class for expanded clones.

CDR3aa: CASSDLRGGIYQPQHF; CDR3nt: TGTGCCAGCAGTGACCTACGGGGGGGGATTTATCAGCCCCAGCATTTT; j_gene: TRBJ1-5; d_gene: .; v_gene: TRBV6-1; abundance: .
CDR3aa: CASSDKGPPYNEQFF; CDR3nt: TGTGCCAGCAGTGATAAGGGACCCCCCTACAATGAGCAGTTCTTC; j_gene: TRBJ2-1; d_gene: .; v_gene: TRBV11-3; abundance: .
CDR3aa: CASSEYGGNYGYTF; CDR3nt: TGTGCCAGCAGTGAATATGGGGGTAACTATGGCTACACCTTC; j_gene: TRBJ1-2; d_gene: .; v_gene: TRBV25-1; abundance: .
CDR3aa: CASRPGLAGPQHF; CDR3nt: TGTGCCAGCAGACCTGGTTTGGCAGGGCCCCAGCATTTT; j_gene: TRBJ1-5; d_gene: .; v_gene: TRBV2; abundance: few
CDR3aa: CASSAPRGTGTEAFF; CDR3nt: TGTGCCAGTAGTGCGCCCAGGGGGACTGGCACTGAAGCTTTCTTT; j_gene: TRBJ1-1; d_gene: TRBD1; v_gene: TRBV19; abundance: .
CDR3aa: CASSLALGQSLTLHF; CDR3nt: TGTGCCAGCAGCTTGGCCTTGGGACAGAGTCTTACCCTCCACTTT; j_gene: TRBJ1-6; d_gene: TRBD1; v_gene: TRBV5-4; abundance: .
CDR3aa: CASSSPTPGGGYTF; CDR3nt: TGTGCCAGCAGTTCTCCGACCCCCGGGGGTGGCTACACCTTC; j_gene: TRBJ1-2; d_gene: .; v_gene: TRBV27; abundance: .
CDR3aa: CAISLSGRQETQYF; CDR3nt: TGTGCCATCAGTCTTTCGGGACGTCAAGAGACCCAGTACTTC; j_gene: TRBJ2-5; d_gene: .; v_gene: TRBV10-3; abundance: once
CDR3aa: CASSGQGGTDTQYF; CDR3nt: TGTGCCAGCAGTGGACAGGGCGGCACAGATACGCAGTATTTT; j_gene: TRBJ2-3; d_gene: TRBD1; v_gene: TRBV2; abundance: .
CDR3aa: CASGLRSTDTQYF; CDR3nt: TGTGCCAGCGGACTCCGCAGCACAGATACGCAGTATTTT; j_gene: TRBJ2-3; d_gene: .; v_gene: TRBV7-2; abundance: .
CDR3aa: CASSIRGEDLNTEAFF; CDR3nt: TGTGCCAGTAGTATTCGGGGAGAGGATCTGAACACTGAAGCTTTCTTT; j_gene: TRBJ1-1; d_gene: .; v_gene: TRBV19; abundance: .
CDR3aa: CASSSRGRNTYEQYF; CDR3nt: TGTGCCAGTAGTTCCCGGGGGCGAAACACCTACGAGCAGTACTTC; j_gene: TRBJ2-7; d_gene: .; v_gene: TRBV19; abundance: .
CDR3aa: CASSWTGDGYTF; CDR3nt: TGTGCCAGCAGCTGGACAGGGGATGGCTACACCTTC; j_gene: TRBJ1-2; d_gene: TRBD1; v_gene: TRBV25-1; abundance: .
CDR3aa: CASSPRDSINQPQHF; CDR3nt: TGTGCCAGCAGCCCACGGGACAGCATCAATCAGCCCCAGCATTTT; j_gene: TRBJ1-5; d_gene: TRBD1; v_gene: TRBV9; abundance: .
CDR3aa: CASGPSGFSYEQYF; CDR3nt: TGTGCTAGTGGTCCATCCGGGTTCTCCTACGAGCAGTACTTC; j_gene: TRBJ2-7; d_gene: .; v_gene: TRBV12-5; abundance: .
CDR3aa: CASSQVFRGREQFF; CDR3nt: TGTGCCAGCAGCCAAGTCTTTCGTGGGCGTGAGCAGTTCTTC; j_gene: TRBJ2-1; d_gene: .; v_gene: TRBV4-2; abundance: .
CDR3aa: CASSLSETQYF; CDR3nt: TGTGCCAGCAGCTTGAGTGAGACCCAGTACTTC; j_gene: TRBJ2-5; d_gene: .; v_gene: TRBV5-5; abundance: .
CDR3aa: CASRDWHSYEQYF; CDR3nt: TGTGCCAGCAGGGACTGGCATTCCTACGAGCAGTACTTC; j_gene: TRBJ2-7; d_gene: .; v_gene: TRBV2; abundance: once
CDR3aa: CASSQLGQGQETQYF; CDR3nt: TGCGCCAGCAGTCAACTAGGACAGGGCCAAGAGACCCAGTACTTC; j_gene: TRBJ2-5; d_gene: TRBD1; v_gene: TRBV5-1; abundance: .
CDR3aa: CASFDLRATQYF; CDR3nt: TGTGCCAGCTTCGACCTCCGGGCTACGCAGTATTTT; j_gene: TRBJ2-3; d_gene: .; v_gene: TRBV6-5; abundance: .
CDR3aa: CASSPVKGLNSPLHF; CDR3nt: TGTGCCAGCTCACCGGTAAAGGGGCTTAATTCACCCCTCCACTTT; j_gene: TRBJ1-6; d_gene: .; v_gene: TRBV18; abundance: .
CDR3aa: CASSLGGVHQPQHF; CDR3nt: TGTGCCAGCAGCTTGGGAGGGGTGCATCAGCCCCAGCATTTT; j_gene: TRBJ1-5; d_gene: .; v_gene: TRBV5-6; abundance: .
CDR3aa: CASSPGNSNAEAFF; CDR3nt: TGTGCCAGCAGCCCTGGCAACAGTAATGCTGAAGCTTTCTTT; j_gene: TRBJ1-1; d_gene: .; v_gene: TRBV7-3; abundance: .
CDR3aa: CASSSLGGRLNEQFF; CDR3nt: TGTGCCAGCAGCTCCCTAGGGGGCCGACTCAATGAGCAGTTCTTC; j_gene: TRBJ2-1; d_gene: TRBD1; v_gene: TRBV7-2; abundance: .
CDR3aa: CASSLRSPETPLHF; CDR3nt: TGTGCCAGCAGCTTACGGTCCCCGGAGACACCCCTCCACTTT; j_gene: TRBJ1-6; d_gene: .; v_gene: TRBV7-2; abundance: .
CDR3aa: CASSPGDRAKNTEAFF; CDR3nt: TGCGCCAGCAGCCCGGGGGACAGGGCAAAGAACACTGAAGCTTTCTTT; j_gene: TRBJ1-1; d_gene: TRBD1; v_gene: TRBV5-1; abundance: .
CDR3aa: CASSLTDRTEAFF; CDR3nt: TGTGCCAGCAGCTTAACGGATCGCACTGAAGCTTTCTTT; j_gene: TRBJ1-1; d_gene: .; v_gene: TRBV11-2; abundance: .
CDR3aa: CAWSTGGGSGNTIYF; CDR3nt: TGTGCCTGGAGCACGGGCGGGGGCTCTGGAAACACCATATATTTT; j_gene: TRBJ1-3; d_gene: .; v_gene: TRBV30; abundance: .
CDR3aa: CASSLIGSAGELFF; CDR3nt: TGTGCCAGCAGCTTAATAGGGTCCGCCGGGGAGCTGTTTTTT; j_gene: TRBJ2-2; d_gene: .; v_gene: TRBV11-1; abundance: .
CDR3aa: CASSLGDHYEQYF; CDR3nt: TGTGCCAGCAGCTTAGGGGACCACTACGAGCAGTACTTC; j_gene: TRBJ2-7; d_gene: .; v_gene: TRBV11-2; abundance: .
CDR3aa: CASSYGQGANYGYTF; CDR3nt: TGTGCCAGCAGCTACGGACAGGGGGCTAACTATGGCTACACCTTC; j_gene: TRBJ1-2; d_gene: TRBD1; v_gene: TRBV5-4; abundance: .
CDR3aa: CASSQGTAEASPLHF; CDR3nt: TGCGCCAGCAGCCAAGGGACAGCCGAGGCTTCACCCCTCCACTTT; j_gene: TRBJ1-6; d_gene: .; v_gene: TRBV4-1; abundance: .
CDR3aa: CASSLVIRGLNTEAFF; CDR3nt: TGTGCCAGCAGCTTGGTTATCAGGGGATTGAACACTGAAGCTTTCTTT; j_gene: TRBJ1-1; d_gene: .; v_gene: TRBV5-8; abundance: .